Listed below are T cell receptor beta chains from one sample, sequenced in a study of T-cell reconstitution after alpha-beta-depleted transplantation in children. Via MiXCR, TCRdb re-called the PCR reads, giving one row per CDR3 protein. The sample lists just over 200,000 distinct CDR3 sequences, 7.5% to 9.5% occurring once. The material sequenced was PBMCs, mostly from graft donor cells, taken 360 days after TCRalphabeta/CD19-depleted stem cell transplant. The receptors shown here come from a male patient between 2 and 9 years old who had a stem cell transplant for acute myeloid leukemia, so the T cells may come from the graft donor. Both conserved end residues are part of each CDR3. The order of the fields is CDR3 length, V gene, clone size, J gene, D gene, CDR3 DNA, CDR3 protein. D genes are given only for firm matches. Where a row states a size, it is once, few, many or the class of an expanded clone; other rows omit it.

>15|TRBV5-1|few|TRBJ1-6|TRBD1
TGCGCCAGCAGCTCGGGACAGGGTGGAAATTCACCCCTCCACTTT
CASSSGQGGNSPLHF
>14|TRBV28|few|TRBJ2-3|TRBD1
TGTGCCAGCAGACGGGACAGCTACACAGATACGCAGTATTTT
CASRRDSYTDTQYF
>15|TRBV4-1|few|TRBJ2-7|TRBD1
TGCGCCAGCAGCCAGGACCCGACAGGGATTGACGAGCAGTACTTC
CASSQDPTGIDEQYF
>14|TRBV10-3|few|TRBJ1-2|-
TGTGCCATCACAGACAGGTTGGTCGGCTATGGCTACACCTTC
CAITDRLVGYGYTF
>15|TRBV20-1|few|TRBJ2-3|TRBD1
TGCAGTGCTAACCTCCGGGACAGGGGCACAGATACGCAGTATTTT
CSANLRDRGTDTQYF
>11|TRBV12-3/TRBV12-4|-|TRBJ2-1|-
TGTGCCAGCAGTTTATCCTATGAGCAGTTCTTC
CASSLSYEQFF
>15|TRBV24-1|many|TRBJ2-5|-
TGTGCCACCAGTGATTTAGGTGGACCCCCAGAGACCCAGTACTTC
CATSDLGGPPETQYF
>14|TRBV9|few|TRBJ2-7|TRBD2
TGTGCCAGCAGCCCGGGACTAGCGGCCTACGAGCAGTACTTC
CASSPGLAAYEQYF
>13|TRBV7-2|many|TRBJ2-5|-
TGTGCCAGCAGCCCCACAGGGATAGAGACCCAGTACTTC
CASSPTGIETQYF
>18|TRBV5-1|many|TRBJ1-2|TRBD1
TGCGCCAGCAGCTTGGATACAGGGGTACCGTTAGCTAACTATGGCTACACCTTC
CASSLDTGVPLANYGYTF
>13|TRBV7-8|few|TRBJ2-3|-
TGTGCCAGCAGCTTCCAGGGAACAGATACGCAGTATTTT
CASSFQGTDTQYF